These 29 T cell receptor beta chains came from one sample sequenced in a study of Ad26.COV2.S vaccination and SARS-CoV-2 variants. Treatment here: roughly 19 received Ad26.COV2.S at low or high dose, single or two shots; roughly five received placebo; per-sample allocation not given. The samples date from day 63 after the first vaccine or placebo injection. The assay was immunoSEQ multiplex PCR, and TCRdb's table has in-frame clones only and misses some. Among some 410,000 clones listed, around 92% were seen once. The sequences come from peripheral blood, collected in a trial of Ad26.COV2.S vaccine versus placebo. The source of these receptors is a person aged 18-60 years who received the Ad26.COV2.S COVID-19 vaccine or a placebo.

This clone has a single count. The chain links TRBV6-6 to TRBJ1-6, with TRBD1 matching over 7 bases. V was pared by 3 bases and J by 9 bases, with 8 bases of the junction left unmatched. The CDR3 covers 15 residues. Germline CDR1 and CDR2: MNHNY and SVGAGI (reference sequence). The CDR3 sequence is CASSYPGGESSPLHF. The CDR3 DNA reads as TGTGCCAGCAGTTATCCAGGGGGGGAGAGTTCACCCCTCCACTTT.

This clone was counted between two and nine times. The gene calls are TRBV7-2 and TRBJ2-2; D is possibly TRBD1 (5 bases). Germline CDR1 is SGHTA and CDR2 is FQGNSA. The CDR3 contains 15 residues. The V and J ends lost 5 bases and 3 bases respectively, with 13 bases between them. CDR3 region: CASSGEGAHTGELFF. CDR3 nucleotides: TGTGCCAGCAGCGGAGAAGGGGCCCACACCGGGGAGCTGTTTTTT.

This clone appeared once. The CDR3 coding sequence is TGTGCCAGCAGCTGGGACAGGGATGAGCAGTTCTTC. It is translated as CASSWDRDEQFF. The gene calls are TRBV5-6 and TRBJ2-1; TRBD1 matches 9 bases. The CDR3 is 12 amino acids. Germline loops: CDR1 SGHDT, CDR2 YYEEEE. The V gene end was trimmed by 3 bases and the J gene end by 8 bases; junction bases not matched to a gene: 0.

The sample holds one count of this clone. The genes are TRBV6-5 and TRBJ2-1; a possible D gene is TRBD1 (7 bases). Germline CDR1 and CDR2: MNHEY and SVGAGI. The CDR3 sequence is 15 residues long. Trimming took off 7 bases at V and 2 bases at J, with 15 bases between the two ends. In DNA form, the CDR3 reads TGTGCCAGCATGGAGCGCAGGGGGGCCTACAATGAGCAGTTCTTC. It codes for CASMERRGAYNEQFF.

This sequence joins TRBV11-3 and TRBJ2-3; tentatively, D is TRBD1 or TRBD2 (5 bases each). V was shortened by 4 bases and J by 0 bases, with 11 bases between the two germline ends. Germline values: CDR1 SGHNT, CDR2 YENEEA. This CDR3 is 15 amino acids long. The CDR3 nucleotides read TGTGCCAGCAGCTCAGGGAGTACTAGCACAGATACGCAGTATTTT. It codes for CASSSGSTSTDTQYF.

In DNA, the CDR3 is TGTGCCAGCAGCTCCGGGGGGGGCACGTACATTCAGTACTTC. It encodes CASSSGGGTYIQYF. The chain uses TRBV7-2 and TRBJ2-4; 8 positions agree with TRBD2. Germline loops: CDR1 SGHTA, CDR2 FQGNSA. Trimming cost V 4 bases and J 8 bases; bases outside gene matches: 7. CDR3 length: 14 residues.

This chain joins TRBV2 and TRBJ2-1, with 8 positions matching TRBD1. J was trimmed by 8 bases and V by 4 bases; bases with no gene match: 7. This CDR3 contains 14 residues. CDR1 is SNHLY and CDR2 is FYNNEI in the germline V gene. The CDR3: CASSGGRGRDEQFF. For the CDR3, the DNA is TGTGCCAGCAGTGGGGGCAGGGGGCGCGATGAGCAGTTCTTC. Together with reference TRBV2 and TRBJ2-1, the CDR3 gives the full variable domain: EPEVTQTPSHQVTQMGQEVILRCVPISNHLYFYWYRQILGQKVEFLVSFYNNEISEKSEIFDDQFSVERPDGSNFTLKIRSTKLEDSAMYFCASSGGRGRDEQFFGPGTRLTVL.

This clone was counted only a few times. This chain uses TRBV5-1 with TRBJ2-2, with D tentatively TRBD1 (6 bases). Germline loops: CDR1 SGHRS, CDR2 YFSETQ. This CDR3 contains 16 residues. Trimming shortened V by 4 bases and J by 2 bases, and 15 bases separated the two germline ends. The CDR3, as DNA: TGCGCCAGCAGCCCCACTACAGGGTCAAACACCGGGGAGCTGTTTTTT. This gives the protein CASSPTTGSNTGELFF.

The chain has TRBV11-2 and TRBJ1-5; 8 bases map to TRBD1. Losses at the gene ends were 2 bases for V and 2 bases for J; bases not matched to a gene: 2. Germline loops: CDR1 SGHAT, CDR2 FQNNGV. The CDR3 loop spans 15 amino acids. CDR3 DNA sequence: TGTGCCAGCAGCTTACAGGGGGCTGGCAATCAGCCCCAGCATTTT. Translation gives CASSLQGAGNQPQHF. Variable domain in full (rest from reference TRBV11-2 and TRBJ1-5): EAGVAQSPRYKIIEKRQSVAFWCNPISGHATLYWYQQILGQGPKLLIQFQNNGVVDDSQLPKDRFSAERLKGVDSTLKIQPAKLEDSAVYLCASSLQGAGNQPQHFGDGTRLSIL.

The rearrangement joins TRBV6-5 to TRBJ2-2; 7 positions match TRBD1. The junction had 9 bases not matched to a gene; V was cut back by 4 bases and J by 4 bases. The CDR3 runs 16 residues. Germline V gene data show CDR1 as MNHEY and CDR2 as SVGAGI. This CDR3 is CASSFEGASGTGELFF. The CDR3 bases are TGTGCCAGCAGTTTCGAGGGGGCGTCGGGCACCGGGGAGCTGTTTTTT.

The chain couples TRBV28 to TRBJ2-1, with unresolved D. This CDR3 comprises 12 residues. Trimming took off 6 bases at V and 8 bases at J, with 11 bases between the two ends. The germline V gene encodes CDR1 MDHEN and CDR2 SYDVKM. The CDR3: CASSPLMDEQFF. For the CDR3, the DNA is TGTGCCAGCAGCCCTTTGATGGATGAGCAGTTCTTC.

V and J are TRBV27 and TRBJ2-7, with 9 bases that match TRBD1. Germline loops: CDR1 MNHEY, CDR2 SMNVEV (reference sequence). V shed 4 bases, J shed 5 bases, and the junction held 9 bases outside the gene matches. The CDR3 covers 15 residues. CDR3 sequence (DNA): TGTGCCAGCAGTTCCCCGGGACAGGGATTCGACGAGCAGTACTTC. Residues: CASSSPGQGFDEQYF.

The chain carries TRBV7-9 and TRBJ1-2; D is possibly TRBD1 (5 bases). This CDR3 spans 15 amino acids. Trimming took off 10 bases at V and 7 bases at J, with 25 bases between the two ends. From germline, CDR1 is SEHNR and CDR2 FQNEAQ (reference sequence). CDR3 amino acids: CATTSVRTGAGGYTF. The CDR3 DNA reads TGTGCCACCACGTCGGTTAGGACCGGGGCCGGTGGCTACACCTTC.

This clone was counted a single time. V gene TRBV10-3 combines with J gene TRBJ1-1, with TRBD1 as a possible D gene (6 bases). The V and J ends lost 8 bases and 0 bases respectively, with 10 bases between them. In germline, CDR1 is ENHRY, CDR2 SYGVKD. This CDR3 region has 13 residues. The CDR3 DNA is TGTGCCATCGGACAGAATGTGAACACTGAAGCTTTCTTT. Protein: CAIGQNVNTEAFF.

The genes are TRBV28 and TRBJ2-7; 9 nucleotides match TRBD1. With 5 bases clipped from V and 1 base from J, the junction kept 9 bases outside the gene matches. This CDR3 has 16 amino acids. CDR1 is MDHEN and CDR2 is SYDVKM in the germline V gene. In DNA, the CDR3 is TGTGCCAGCAGTCCTACGGGACAGGGAAATTCCTACGAGCAGTACTTC. Residues: CASSPTGQGNSYEQYF. Complete variable domain (other parts from reference TRBV28 and TRBJ2-7): DVKVTQSSRYLVKRTGEKVFLECVQDMDHENMFWYRQDPGLGLRLIYFSYDVKMKEKGDIPEGYSVSREKKERFSLILESASTNQTSMYLCASSPTGQGNSYEQYFGPGTRLTVT.

V gene TRBV6-2 or TRBV6-3 combines with J gene TRBJ2-1; the match to TRBD1 covers 9 bases. The germline V gene has CDR1 MNHEY and CDR2 SVGEGT. The CDR3 runs 14 residues. V was pared by 5 bases and J by 7 bases, with 6 bases of the junction left unmatched. DNA of the CDR3: TGTGCCAGCAGTGTCCTGGGACAGGGTAATGAGCAGTTCTTC. This sequence encodes CASSVLGQGNEQFF.

The rearrangement uses TRBV30 and TRBJ1-1; 8 bases map to TRBD1. J was trimmed by 2 bases and V by 2 bases; bases with no gene match: 10. The CDR3 runs to 16 residues. In germline, CDR1 is GTSNPN, CDR2 SVGIG (reference sequence). CDR3 DNA: TGTGCCTGGAGTCAAAATACAGGGGGGTTAAACACTGAAGCTTTCTTT. Translation: CAWSQNTGGLNTEAFF. The whole variable domain, filled in from reference TRBV30 and TRBJ1-1, reads SQTIHQWPATLVQPVGSPLSLECTVEGTSNPNLYWYRQAAGRGLQLLFYSVGIGQISSEVPQNLSASRPQDRQFILSSKKLLLSDSGFYLCAWSQNTGGLNTEAFFGQGTRLTVV.

V gene TRBV13 combines with J gene TRBJ2-2, with 10 bases that match TRBD1. V lost 5 bases to trimming and J lost 6 bases; unmatched junction nucleotides: 9. This CDR3 contains 16 residues. Germline CDR1 is PRHDT and CDR2 is FYEKMQ (reference sequence). CDR3 residues: CASSPAGQGYSGELFF. CDR3 in DNA: TGTGCCAGCAGCCCTGCGGGACAGGGGTACTCCGGGGAGCTGTTTTTT.

The CDR3 DNA is TGTGCCAGCAGCTTCGGACAGGGGAGCTCCTACAATGAGCAGTTCTTC. Translating gives CASSFGQGSSYNEQFF. J is TRBJ2-1 and V is TRBV5-4, with 9 bases that match TRBD1. The length of the CDR3 is 16 residues. Germline V gene data show CDR1 as SGHNT and CDR2 as YYREEE (reference sequence). V trimming: 2 bases; J trimming: 0 bases; junction bases outside the gene matches: 3.

This sequence joins TRBV7-9 and TRBJ2-7; 7 bases map to TRBD2. Germline values: CDR1 SEHNR, CDR2 FQNEAQ (reference sequence). V gave up 4 bases and J gave up 0 bases; unmatched junction bases: 12. This CDR3 has 17 amino acids. The CDR3 loop is CASSSERGRLISYEQYF. CDR3 nucleotide sequence: TGTGCCAGCAGCTCCGAGCGGGGCAGACTGATCTCCTACGAGCAGTACTTC.

Worth noting for this clone: The sample has other DNA sequences that encode this CDR3 too. The chain joins TRBV28 to TRBJ2-5; perhaps TRBD2 as D (5 bases). The V end lost 2 bases, the J end lost 5 bases, and 9 bases lay between the germline ends. This CDR3 is built from 13 residues. The V gene's germline CDR1 is MDHEN and CDR2 SYDVKM. CDR3 nucleotide sequence: TGTGCCAGCAGTTTAGCGGGCGGGGAGACCCAGTACTTC. The encoded protein is CASSLAGGETQYF.

The chain combines TRBV7-8 with TRBJ2-7; D may be TRBD2 (5 bases). The V and J ends lost 3 bases and 2 bases respectively, with 8 bases between them. The CDR3 runs to 13 residues. Germline V gives CDR1 SGHVS, CDR2 FQNEAQ. CDR3 in DNA: TGTGCCAGCAGCTTGAGGGTGACCTACGAGCAGTACTTC. Amino acids: CASSLRVTYEQYF.

This chain uses TRBV11-2 with TRBJ1-6; TRBD1 aligns across 7 bases. Trimming removed 3 bases from V and 19 bases from J; junction bases left unmatched: 12. The CDR3 is 13 residues long. From germline, CDR1 is SGHAT and CDR2 FQNNGV. The DNA for the CDR3 is TGTGCCAGCAGCTTTAGACGCGGACAGGACCCGCACTTT. This codes for CASSFRRGQDPHF.

V is TRBV29-1 and J is TRBJ2-7, with D possibly matching TRBD1 (5 bases). The CDR3 has 12 residues. Germline V gene sequence: CDR1 SQVTM, CDR2 ANQGSEA. V shed 0 bases and J shed 9 bases, with 12 bases lying between them. The CDR3 loop reads CSVEDVSGLQYF. The CDR3 bases are TGCAGCGTTGAAGACGTTTCAGGGTTGCAGTACTTC.

This clone was seen once. Here the CDR3 DNA reads TGCGCCAGCAGCCAGCCGGGACAGGGGAAGGGGGAGCAGTACTTC. It yields the protein CASSQPGQGKGEQYF. The rearrangement joins TRBV4-1 to TRBJ2-7; 10 bases are a match to TRBD1. CDR1 is MGHRA and CDR2 is YSYEKL in the germline V gene. With V trimmed by 3 bases and J by 7 bases, 9 bases remained unmatched. The CDR3 has 15 amino acids.

This clone was seen a single time. The V gene is TRBV7-2, the J gene TRBJ1-6, with D hard to call. This CDR3 has 12 residues. V was clipped by 4 bases and J by 9 bases, with 7 bases between them. Germline assignment: CDR1 SGHTA and CDR2 FQGNSA. The CDR3 is CASSSVLSPLHF. CDR3 bases: TGTGCCAGCAGCTCGGTGCTTTCACCCCTCCACTTT.

The CDR3 sequence is CATSRGQGSYEKLFF. The CDR3 nucleotides read TGTGCCACCAGCAGGGGACAGGGGAGCTACGAAAAACTGTTTTTT. The chain uses TRBV15 and TRBJ1-4, with TRBD1 identical over 10 bases. The CDR3 length is 15 residues. Unmatched junction bases numbered 6, after V lost 3 bases and J lost 8 bases. In germline, CDR1 is LNHNV, CDR2 YYDKDF (reference sequence).

The chain joins TRBV4-3 to TRBJ1-4, with TRBD1 identical over 8 bases. CDR1 and CDR2 (germline): LGHNA, YSLEER. V shed 1 base and J 6 bases; nucleotides not matched to a gene: 7. The CDR3 totals 16 residues. CDR3 sequence: CASSQAYPGQDEKLFF. The CDR3, as DNA: TGCGCCAGCAGCCAAGCCTACCCGGGACAGGATGAAAAACTGTTTTTT.

The genes are TRBV29-1 and TRBJ2-7; D is uncertain. The CDR3 length is 14 residues. Germline CDR1 SQVTM, CDR2 ANQGSEA. V lost 1 base, J lost 1 base, and 11 bases lay in between. The CDR3 region has the DNA TGCAGCGTTGAAGCTGCTGGTGGTTCCTACGAGCAGTACTTC. Translating gives CSVEAAGGSYEQYF.